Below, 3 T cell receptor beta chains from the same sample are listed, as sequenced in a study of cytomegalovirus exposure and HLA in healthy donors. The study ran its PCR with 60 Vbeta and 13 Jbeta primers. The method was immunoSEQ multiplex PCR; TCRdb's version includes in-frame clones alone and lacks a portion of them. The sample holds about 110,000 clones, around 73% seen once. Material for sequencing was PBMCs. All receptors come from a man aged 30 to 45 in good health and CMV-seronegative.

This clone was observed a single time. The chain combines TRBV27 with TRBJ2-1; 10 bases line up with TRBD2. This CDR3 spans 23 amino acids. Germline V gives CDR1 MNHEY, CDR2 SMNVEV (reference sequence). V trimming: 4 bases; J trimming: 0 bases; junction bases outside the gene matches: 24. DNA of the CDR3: TGTGCCAGCAGTTACAAAGGTGGAACAGGACTAGCGGTGAGGCGGGCCTCCTACAATGAGCAGTTCTTC. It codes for CASSYKGGTGLAVRRASYNEQFF.

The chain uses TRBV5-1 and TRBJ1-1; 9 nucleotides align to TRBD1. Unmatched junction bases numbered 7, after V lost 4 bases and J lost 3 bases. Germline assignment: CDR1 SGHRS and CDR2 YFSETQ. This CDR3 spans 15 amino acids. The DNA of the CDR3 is TGCGCCAGCAGCACAGGACAGGGGTCGGACACTGAAGCTTTCTTT. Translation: CASSTGQGSDTEAFF.

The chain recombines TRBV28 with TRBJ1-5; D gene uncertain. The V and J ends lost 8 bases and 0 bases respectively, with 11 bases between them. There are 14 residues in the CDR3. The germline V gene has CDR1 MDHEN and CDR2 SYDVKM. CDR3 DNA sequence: TGTGCCAGCGAGAGGGTTGATAGCAATCAGCCCCAGCATTTT. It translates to CASERVDSNQPQHF.